This record covers a single T cell receptor beta chain. No antigen is known for it. These data originate in a study of shared clonotypes between healthy human individuals. Losses at the gene ends were 4 bases for V and 3 bases for J; bases not matched to a gene: 8. CDR1 and CDR2 from the germline V gene are MDHEN and SYDVKM. CDR3 length: 16 amino acids. Points from the study as a whole: Even with large depth, rarefaction showed that sorted-subset sequencing was incomplete.

A roughly 200 ng quantity of DNA, 29,000 or so T cell genomes, went into the sorted-subset replicate PCRs. TCRdb keeps only in-frame clones here, not all; method: immunoSEQ multiplex PCR. The table shows roughly 1 million clones, with 70% to 80% occurring only once. Adult donors, all healthy and HIV-negative, had no recent acute infections or vaccinations. This clonotype originated in a man younger than 35 in good health. Some clones in this sample may be carry-over from other donors' samples. Sequencing was performed on memory CD4+ T cells from PBMCs. The subset denotes: CD45RA-negative fraction. V usage is TRBV28 and J usage is TRBJ1-3; TRBD1 matches 8 bases. The CDR3 nucleotides are TGTGCCAGCAGTTGGTCAGGGGGCGCGTTTGGAAACACCATATATTTT. It yields the protein CASSWSGGAFGNTIYF.